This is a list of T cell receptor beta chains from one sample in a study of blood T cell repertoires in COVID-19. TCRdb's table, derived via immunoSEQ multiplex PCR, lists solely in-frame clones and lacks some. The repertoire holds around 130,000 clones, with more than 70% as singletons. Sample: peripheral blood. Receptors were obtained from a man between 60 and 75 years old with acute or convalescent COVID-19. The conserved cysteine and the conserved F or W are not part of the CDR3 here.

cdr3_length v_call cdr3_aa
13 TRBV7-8 ASTQGLADTGELF
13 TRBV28 ASRLTGPANYGYT
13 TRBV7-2 ASSLGAGVADTQY
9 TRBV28 ASLLNTEAF
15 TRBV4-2 ASSPSAGRGWKDTQY
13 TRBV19 ASSPRQGGGDTQY
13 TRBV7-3 ASSSGTAGANVLT
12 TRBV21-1 ASSPGDHQYEQY
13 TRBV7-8 ASSLRDRVDYGYT
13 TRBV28 ASSLNPGQGKGYT
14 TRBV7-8 ASSLVAAGMRNEQY
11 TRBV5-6 ASSLVGETEAF
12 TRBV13 ASSPAQGAREQY
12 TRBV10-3 AISAGTGNREQY
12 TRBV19 ASITGQAGTEAF
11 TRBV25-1 ASSIGVDTEAF
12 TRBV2 ASRQDPNTGELF
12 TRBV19 ASKKGQPNTEAF
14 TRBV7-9 ASSLLAGGAGDTQY
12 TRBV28 ASCTGGLNTEAF
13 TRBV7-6 ASSLSGTSTDTQY
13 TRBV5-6 ASSVPLAGDDEQF
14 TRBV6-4 ASSDRGQGRGSPLH
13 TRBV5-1 ASSPGIQGNQPQH